These 4 T cell receptor beta chains share one sample of origin, sequenced in a study of shared clonotypes between healthy human individuals. Produced via immunoSEQ multiplex PCR; TCRdb's table is partial and in-frame only. The repertoire holds approximately 980,000 clones, with about three quarters as singletons. The sequencing input was memory CD4+ T cells sorted from blood. Described subset: CD45RA-negative fraction. All receptors come from a man younger than 35 in good health.

This clone was picked up a small number of times. This CDR3 is CASSSRQTNQPQHF. Written as DNA, the CDR3 is TGTGCCAGCAGCTCACGACAGACCAATCAGCCCCAGCATTTT. J is TRBJ1-5 and V is TRBV7-2; a weak D match, TRBD1 (5 bases). Trimming pared 4 bases from V and 3 bases from J, leaving 10 bases between. The V gene's germline CDR1 is SGHTA and CDR2 FQGNSA. The CDR3 is 14 residues long.

The chain recombines TRBV9 with TRBJ2-5; D may be TRBD2 (5 bases). The CDR3 runs 16 residues. Trimming took 0 bases from V and 5 from J, leaving 17 bases between them. Germline values: CDR1 SGDLS, CDR2 YYNGEE. CDR3 loop: CASSVVGVASLETQYF. CDR3 DNA: TGTGCCAGCAGCGTAGTTGGGGTAGCGAGCTTGGAGACCCAGTACTTC.

The chain employs TRBV5-6 and TRBJ1-1; the D is unclear. Germline CDR1 SGHDT, CDR2 YYEEEE. There are 14 residues in the CDR3. V was clipped by 0 bases and J by 5 bases, with 11 bases between them. CDR3 amino acids: CASSLGSRWTEAFF. CDR3 bases: TGTGCCAGCAGCTTGGGTAGTAGGTGGACTGAAGCTTTCTTT.

This chain connects TRBV6-1 to TRBJ1-1; TRBD1 matches at 7 bases. The CDR3 spans 14 residues. Germline V gives CDR1 MNHNS, CDR2 SASEGT. The trim removed 2 bases at V and 5 bases at J, leaving 5 bases unmatched. CDR3 in DNA: TGTGCCAGCAGTGAATACAGGGGATTAACTGAAGCTTTCTTT. Protein: CASSEYRGLTEAFF.